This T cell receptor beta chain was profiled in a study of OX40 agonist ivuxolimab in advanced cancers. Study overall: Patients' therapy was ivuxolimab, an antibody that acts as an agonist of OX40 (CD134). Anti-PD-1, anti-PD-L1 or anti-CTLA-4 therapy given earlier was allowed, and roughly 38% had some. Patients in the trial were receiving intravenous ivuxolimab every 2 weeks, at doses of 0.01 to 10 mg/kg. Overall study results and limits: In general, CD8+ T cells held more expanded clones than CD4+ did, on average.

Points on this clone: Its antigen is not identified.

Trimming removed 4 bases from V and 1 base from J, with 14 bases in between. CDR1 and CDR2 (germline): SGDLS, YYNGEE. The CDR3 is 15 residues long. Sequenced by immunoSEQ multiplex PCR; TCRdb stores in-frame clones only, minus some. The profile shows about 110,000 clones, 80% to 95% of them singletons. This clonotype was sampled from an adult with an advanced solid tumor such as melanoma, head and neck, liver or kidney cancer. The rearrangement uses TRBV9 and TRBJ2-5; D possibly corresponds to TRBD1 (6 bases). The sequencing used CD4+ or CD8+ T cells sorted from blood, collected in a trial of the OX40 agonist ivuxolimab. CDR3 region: CASSSSQGFQETQYF. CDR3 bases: TGTGCCAGCAGCTCGTCACAGGGATTCCAAGAGACCCAGTACTTC.